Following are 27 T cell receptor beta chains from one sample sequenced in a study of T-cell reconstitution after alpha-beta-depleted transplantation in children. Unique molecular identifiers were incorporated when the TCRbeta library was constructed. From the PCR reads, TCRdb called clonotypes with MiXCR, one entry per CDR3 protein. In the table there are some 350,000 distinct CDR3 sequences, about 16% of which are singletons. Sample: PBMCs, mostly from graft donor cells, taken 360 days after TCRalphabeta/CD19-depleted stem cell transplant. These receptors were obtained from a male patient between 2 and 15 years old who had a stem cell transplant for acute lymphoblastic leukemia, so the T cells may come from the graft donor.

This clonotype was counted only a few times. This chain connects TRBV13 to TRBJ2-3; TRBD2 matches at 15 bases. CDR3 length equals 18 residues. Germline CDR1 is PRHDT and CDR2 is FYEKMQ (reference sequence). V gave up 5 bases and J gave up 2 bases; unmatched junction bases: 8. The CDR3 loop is CASSQGLAGGQDTDTQYF. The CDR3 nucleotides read TGTGCCAGCAGCCAGGGACTAGCGGGAGGACAGGACACAGATACGCAGTATTTT. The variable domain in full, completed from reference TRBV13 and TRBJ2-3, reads AAGVIQSPRHLIKEKRETATLKCYPIPRHDTVYWYQQGPGQDPQFLISFYEKMQSDKGSIPDRFSAQQFSDYHSELNMSSLELGDSALYFCASSQGLAGGQDTDTQYFGPGTRLTVL.

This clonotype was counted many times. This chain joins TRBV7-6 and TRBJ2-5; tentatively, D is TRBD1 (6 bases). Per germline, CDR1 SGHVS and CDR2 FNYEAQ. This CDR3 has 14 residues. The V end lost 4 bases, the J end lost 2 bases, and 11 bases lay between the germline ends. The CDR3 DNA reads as TGTGCCAGCAGCTCCGGGACACTGCAAGAGACCCAGTACTTC. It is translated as CASSSGTLQETQYF.

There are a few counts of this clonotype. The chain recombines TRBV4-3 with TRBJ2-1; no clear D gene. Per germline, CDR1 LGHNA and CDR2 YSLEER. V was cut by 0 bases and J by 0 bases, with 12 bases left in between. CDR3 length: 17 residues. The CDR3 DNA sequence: TGCGCCAGCAGCCAAGAGAGGTATCTGAGCTCCTACAATGAGCAGTTCTTC. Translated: CASSQERYLSSYNEQFF.

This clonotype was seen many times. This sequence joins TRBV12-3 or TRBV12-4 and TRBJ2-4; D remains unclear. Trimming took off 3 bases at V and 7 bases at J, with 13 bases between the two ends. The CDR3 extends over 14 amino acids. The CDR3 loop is CASSFTQIGNIQYF. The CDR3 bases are TGTGCCAGCAGTTTCACTCAAATTGGTAACATTCAGTACTTC.

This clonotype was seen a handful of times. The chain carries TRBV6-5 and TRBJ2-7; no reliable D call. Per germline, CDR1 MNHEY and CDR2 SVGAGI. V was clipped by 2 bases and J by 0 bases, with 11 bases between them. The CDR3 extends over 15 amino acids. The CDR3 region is CASSYGPGNSYEQYF. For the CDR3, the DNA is TGTGCCAGCAGTTACGGCCCGGGCAACTCCTACGAGCAGTACTTC.

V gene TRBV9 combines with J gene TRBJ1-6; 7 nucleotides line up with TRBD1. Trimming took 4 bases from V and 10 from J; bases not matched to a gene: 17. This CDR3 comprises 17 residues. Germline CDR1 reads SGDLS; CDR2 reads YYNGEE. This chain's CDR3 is CASSTHDREVPRSPLHF. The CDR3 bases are TGTGCCAGCAGCACCCACGACAGGGAGGTTCCCCGATCACCCCTCCACTTT.

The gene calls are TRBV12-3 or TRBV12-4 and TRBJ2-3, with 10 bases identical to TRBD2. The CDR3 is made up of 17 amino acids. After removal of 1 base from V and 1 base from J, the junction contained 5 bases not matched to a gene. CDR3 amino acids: CASSLEYLAGGTDTQYF. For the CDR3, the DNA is TGTGCCAGCAGTTTAGAGTACCTAGCGGGGGGCACAGATACGCAGTATTTT.

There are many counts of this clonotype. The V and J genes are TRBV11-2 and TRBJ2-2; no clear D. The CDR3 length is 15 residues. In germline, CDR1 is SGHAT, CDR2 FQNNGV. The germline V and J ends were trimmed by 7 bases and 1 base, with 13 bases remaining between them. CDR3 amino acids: CASTHADLNTGELFF. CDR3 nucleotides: TGTGCCAGCACCCACGCGGATTTGAACACCGGGGAGCTGTTTTTT.

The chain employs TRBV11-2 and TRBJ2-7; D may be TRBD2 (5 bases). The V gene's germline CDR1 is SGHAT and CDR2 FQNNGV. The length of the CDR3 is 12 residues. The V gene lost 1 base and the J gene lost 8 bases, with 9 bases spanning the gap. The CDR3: CASSLVEEKQYF. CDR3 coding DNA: TGTGCCAGCAGCTTAGTGGAGGAGAAGCAGTACTTC.

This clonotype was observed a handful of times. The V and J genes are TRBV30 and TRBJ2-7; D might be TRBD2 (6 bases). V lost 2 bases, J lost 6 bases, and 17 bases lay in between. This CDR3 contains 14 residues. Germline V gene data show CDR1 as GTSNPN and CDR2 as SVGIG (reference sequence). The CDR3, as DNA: TGTGCCTGGAGTCGAGCAGGAGGGCTCACCGAGCAGTACTTC. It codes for CAWSRAGGLTEQYF.

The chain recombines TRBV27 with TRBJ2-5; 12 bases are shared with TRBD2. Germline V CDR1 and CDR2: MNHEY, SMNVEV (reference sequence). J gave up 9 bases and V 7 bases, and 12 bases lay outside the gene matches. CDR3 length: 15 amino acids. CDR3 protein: CASMRLAGDQWPQYF. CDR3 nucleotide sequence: TGTGCCAGCATGCGACTAGCGGGAGATCAGTGGCCCCAGTACTTC.

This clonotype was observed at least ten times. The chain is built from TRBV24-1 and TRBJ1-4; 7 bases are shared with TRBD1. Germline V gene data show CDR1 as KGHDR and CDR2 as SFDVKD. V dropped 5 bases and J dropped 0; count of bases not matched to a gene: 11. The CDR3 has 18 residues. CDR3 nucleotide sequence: TGTGCCACCAGTGGCTCTGCCACGCAGGGGGCAACTAATGAAAAACTGTTTTTT. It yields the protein CATSGSATQGATNEKLFF.

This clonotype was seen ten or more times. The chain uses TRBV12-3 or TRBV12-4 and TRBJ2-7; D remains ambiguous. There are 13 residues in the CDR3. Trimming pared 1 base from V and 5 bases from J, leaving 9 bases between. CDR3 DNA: TGTGCCAGCAGTTTAGTAGAACGGGACGAGCAGTACTTC. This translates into CASSLVERDEQYF.

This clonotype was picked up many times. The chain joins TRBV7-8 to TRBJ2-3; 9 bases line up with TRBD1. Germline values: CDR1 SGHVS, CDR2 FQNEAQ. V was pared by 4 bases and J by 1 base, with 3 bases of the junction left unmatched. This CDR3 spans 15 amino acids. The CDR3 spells CASSSDRGGTDTQYF. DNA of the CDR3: TGTGCCAGCAGCTCAGACAGGGGGGGCACAGATACGCAGTATTTT.

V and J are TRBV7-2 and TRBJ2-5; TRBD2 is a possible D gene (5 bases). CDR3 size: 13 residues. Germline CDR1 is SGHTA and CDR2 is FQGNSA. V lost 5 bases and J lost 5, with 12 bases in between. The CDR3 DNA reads TGTGCCAGCAGCCCCCAGGAGGTGGAGACCCAGTACTTC. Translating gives CASSPQEVETQYF.

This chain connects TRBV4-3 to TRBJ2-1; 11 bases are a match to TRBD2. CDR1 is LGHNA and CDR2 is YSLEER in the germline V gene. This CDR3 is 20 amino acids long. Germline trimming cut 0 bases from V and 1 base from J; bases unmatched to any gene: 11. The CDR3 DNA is TGCGCCAGCAGCCAAGATCCCCTAGCGGGAGGCCGAGTTTCCTACAATGAGCAGTTCTTC. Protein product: CASSQDPLAGGRVSYNEQFF.

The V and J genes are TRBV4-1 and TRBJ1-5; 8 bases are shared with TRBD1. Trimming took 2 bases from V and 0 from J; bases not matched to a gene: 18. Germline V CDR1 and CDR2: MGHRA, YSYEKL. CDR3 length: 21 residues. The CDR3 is CASSQIHVVRTGHYSNQPQHF. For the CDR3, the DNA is TGCGCCAGCAGCCAAATTCATGTGGTCCGGACAGGGCATTATAGCAATCAGCCCCAGCATTTT.

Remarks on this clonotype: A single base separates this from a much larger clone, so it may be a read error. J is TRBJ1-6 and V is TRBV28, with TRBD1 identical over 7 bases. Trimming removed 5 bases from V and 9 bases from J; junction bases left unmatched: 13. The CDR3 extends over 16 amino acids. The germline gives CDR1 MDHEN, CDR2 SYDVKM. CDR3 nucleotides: TGTGCCAGCAGTACGAGGGGGCACAGGGGTAGTTCACCCCTCCACTTT. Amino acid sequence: CASSTRGHRGSSPLHF.

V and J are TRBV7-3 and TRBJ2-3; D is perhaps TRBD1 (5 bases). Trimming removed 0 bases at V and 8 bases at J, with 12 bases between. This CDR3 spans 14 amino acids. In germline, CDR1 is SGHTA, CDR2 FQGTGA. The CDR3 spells CASSLTLGVGTQYF. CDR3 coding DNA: TGTGCCAGCAGCTTAACTCTAGGGGTCGGTACGCAGTATTTT.

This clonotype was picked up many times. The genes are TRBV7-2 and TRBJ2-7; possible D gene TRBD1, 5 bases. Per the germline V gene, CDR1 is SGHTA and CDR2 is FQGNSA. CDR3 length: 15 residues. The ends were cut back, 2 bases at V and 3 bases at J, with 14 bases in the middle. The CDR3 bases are TGTGCCAGCAGCTTAAGGGGTAGCTCTGTCTACGAGCAGTACTTC. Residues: CASSLRGSSVYEQYF.

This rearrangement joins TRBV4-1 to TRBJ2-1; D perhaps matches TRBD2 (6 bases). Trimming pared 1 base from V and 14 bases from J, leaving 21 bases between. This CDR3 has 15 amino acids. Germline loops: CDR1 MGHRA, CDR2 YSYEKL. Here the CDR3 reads CASSQAGSIAAPKFF. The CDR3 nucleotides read TGCGCCAGCAGCCAAGCGGGGTCGATAGCGGCACCCAAGTTCTTC.

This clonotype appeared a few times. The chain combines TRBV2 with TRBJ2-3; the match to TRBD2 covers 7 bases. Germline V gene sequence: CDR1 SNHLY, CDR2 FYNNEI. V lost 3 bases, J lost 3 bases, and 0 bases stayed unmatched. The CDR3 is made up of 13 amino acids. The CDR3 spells CASSDGGTDTQYF. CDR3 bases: TGTGCCAGCAGTGACGGGGGGACAGATACGCAGTATTTT. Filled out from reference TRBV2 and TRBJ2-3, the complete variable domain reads EPEVTQTPSHQVTQMGQEVILRCVPISNHLYFYWYRQILGQKVEFLVSFYNNEISEKSEIFDDQFSVERPDGSNFTLKIRSTKLEDSAMYFCASSDGGTDTQYFGPGTRLTVL.

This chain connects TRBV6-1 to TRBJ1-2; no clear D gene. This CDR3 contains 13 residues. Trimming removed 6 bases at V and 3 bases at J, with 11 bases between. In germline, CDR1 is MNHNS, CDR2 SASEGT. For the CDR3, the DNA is TGTGCCAGCAGCCAACGGACCGACTATGGCTACACCTTC. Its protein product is CASSQRTDYGYTF.

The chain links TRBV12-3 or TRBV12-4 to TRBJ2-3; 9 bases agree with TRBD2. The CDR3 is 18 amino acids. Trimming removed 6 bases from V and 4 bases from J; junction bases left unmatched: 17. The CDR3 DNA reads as TGTGCCAGCAGGGACAGTTCTCAGGCGCTAGCGGGATCAGATACGCAGTATTTT. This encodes CASRDSSQALAGSDTQYF.

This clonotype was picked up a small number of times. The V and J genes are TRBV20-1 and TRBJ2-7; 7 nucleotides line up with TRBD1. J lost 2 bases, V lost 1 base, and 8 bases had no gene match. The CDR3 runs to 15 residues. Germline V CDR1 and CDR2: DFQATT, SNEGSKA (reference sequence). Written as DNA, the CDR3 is TGCAGTGCTAGAGCCCCACAGGGGAGCCCCTACGAGCAGTACTTC. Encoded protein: CSARAPQGSPYEQYF.

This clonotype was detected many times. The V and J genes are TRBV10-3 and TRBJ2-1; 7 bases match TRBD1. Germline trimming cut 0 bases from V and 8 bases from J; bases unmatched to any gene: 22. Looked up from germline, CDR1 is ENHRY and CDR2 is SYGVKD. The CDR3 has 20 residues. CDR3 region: CAISESGQLKFPPTVDEQFF. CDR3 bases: TGTGCCATCAGTGAGTCGGGACAGCTTAAGTTCCCCCCTACTGTGGATGAGCAGTTCTTC.

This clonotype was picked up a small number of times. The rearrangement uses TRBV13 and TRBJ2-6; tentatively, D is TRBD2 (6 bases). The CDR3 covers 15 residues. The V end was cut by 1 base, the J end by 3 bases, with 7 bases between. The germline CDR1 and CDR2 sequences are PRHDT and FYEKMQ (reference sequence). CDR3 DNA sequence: TGTGCCAGCAGCTTAGCGGGGGTTGGGGCCAACGTCCTGACTTTC. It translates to CASSLAGVGANVLTF.